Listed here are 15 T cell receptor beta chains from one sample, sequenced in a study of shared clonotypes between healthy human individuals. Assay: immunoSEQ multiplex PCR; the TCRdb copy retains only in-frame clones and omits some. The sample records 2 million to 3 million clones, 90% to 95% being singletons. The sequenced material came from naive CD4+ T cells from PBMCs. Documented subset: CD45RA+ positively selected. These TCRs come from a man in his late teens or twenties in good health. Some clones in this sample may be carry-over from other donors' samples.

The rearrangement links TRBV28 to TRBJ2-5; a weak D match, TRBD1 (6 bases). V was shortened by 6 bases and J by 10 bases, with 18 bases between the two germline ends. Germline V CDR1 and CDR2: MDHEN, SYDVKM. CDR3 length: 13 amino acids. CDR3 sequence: CASSLEQGRVQYF. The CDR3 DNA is TGTGCCAGCAGCCTTGAACAGGGTCGGGTCCAGTACTTC.

The CDR3 coding sequence is TGTGCCAGCTCAAGGGACAGGGCTCTAACTGAAGCTTTCTTT. Protein sequence: CASSRDRALTEAFF. The chain is built from TRBV18 and TRBJ1-1, with 9 bases matching TRBD1. Germline CDR1 is KGHSH and CDR2 is LQKENI. V lost 5 bases, J lost 5 bases, and 6 bases stayed unmatched. The CDR3 covers 14 residues.

The CDR3 nucleotides read TGTGCCAGCAGTCCGACAGGGAGCTATGGCTACACCTTC. It yields the protein CASSPTGSYGYTF. The J gene is TRBJ1-2, the V gene TRBV27, with 7 positions matching TRBD1. The CDR3 spans 13 residues. J gave up 4 bases and V 5 bases, and 4 bases lay outside the gene matches. Germline lookup yields CDR1 MNHEY and CDR2 SMNVEV (reference sequence).

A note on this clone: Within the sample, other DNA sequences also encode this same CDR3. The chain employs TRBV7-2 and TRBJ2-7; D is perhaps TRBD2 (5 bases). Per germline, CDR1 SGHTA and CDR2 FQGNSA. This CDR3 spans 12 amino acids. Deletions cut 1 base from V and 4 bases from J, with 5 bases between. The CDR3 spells CASSLGRYEQYF. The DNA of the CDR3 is TGTGCCAGCAGCTTAGGGAGGTACGAGCAGTACTTC.

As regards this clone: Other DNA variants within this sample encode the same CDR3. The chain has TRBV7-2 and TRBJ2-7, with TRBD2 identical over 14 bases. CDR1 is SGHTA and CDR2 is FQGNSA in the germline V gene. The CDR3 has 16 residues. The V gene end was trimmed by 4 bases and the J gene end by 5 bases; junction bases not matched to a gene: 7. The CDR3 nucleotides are TGTGCCAGCAGCTCCCGACTAGCGGGAGGGCCTCACGAGCAGTACTTC. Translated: CASSSRLAGGPHEQYF.

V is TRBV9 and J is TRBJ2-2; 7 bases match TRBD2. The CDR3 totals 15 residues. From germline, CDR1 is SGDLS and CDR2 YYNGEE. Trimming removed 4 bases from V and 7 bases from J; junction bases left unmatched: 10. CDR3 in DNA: TGTGCCAGCAGCCCCAGGGCGAGCGGGAACGGGGAGCTGTTTTTT. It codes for CASSPRASGNGELFF.

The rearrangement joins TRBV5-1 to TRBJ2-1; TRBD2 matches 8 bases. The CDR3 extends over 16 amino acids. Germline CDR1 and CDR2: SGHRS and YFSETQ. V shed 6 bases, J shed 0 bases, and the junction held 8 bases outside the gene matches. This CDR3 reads CASKPLAVSSYNEQFF. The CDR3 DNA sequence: TGCGCCAGCAAACCACTAGCGGTTTCCTCCTACAATGAGCAGTTCTTC.

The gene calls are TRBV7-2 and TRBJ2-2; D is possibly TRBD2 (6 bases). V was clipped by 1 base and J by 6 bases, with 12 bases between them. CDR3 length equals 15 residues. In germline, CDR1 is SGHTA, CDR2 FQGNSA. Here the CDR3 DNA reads TGTGCCAGCAGCTTAGTACCCCTAGCGTCCGGGGAGCTGTTTTTT. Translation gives CASSLVPLASGELFF.

The DNA of the CDR3 is TGTGCCAGCAGTTTCTATAGGGGAGGACTAGCCCGATACAATGAGCAGTTCTTC. It specifies CASSFYRGGLARYNEQFF. V is TRBV27 and J is TRBJ2-1; 8 nucleotides align to TRBD2. Germline assignment: CDR1 MNHEY and CDR2 SMNVEV (reference sequence). The junction had 14 bases not matched to a gene; V was cut back by 3 bases and J by 4 bases. The CDR3 runs 18 residues.

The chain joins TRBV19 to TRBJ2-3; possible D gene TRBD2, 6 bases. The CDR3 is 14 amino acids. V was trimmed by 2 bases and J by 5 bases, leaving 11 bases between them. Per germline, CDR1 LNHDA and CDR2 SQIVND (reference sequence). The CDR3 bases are TGTGCCAGTAGTATAACTCGGGGGTTAGATACGCAGTATTTT. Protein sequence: CASSITRGLDTQYF.

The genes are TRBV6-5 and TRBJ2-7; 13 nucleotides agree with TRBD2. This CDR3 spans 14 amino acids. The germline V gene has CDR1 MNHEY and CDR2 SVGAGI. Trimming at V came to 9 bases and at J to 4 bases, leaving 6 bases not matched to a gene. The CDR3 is CASRTSGGLYEQYF. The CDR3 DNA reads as TGTGCCAGTCGGACTAGCGGGGGACTTTACGAGCAGTACTTC.

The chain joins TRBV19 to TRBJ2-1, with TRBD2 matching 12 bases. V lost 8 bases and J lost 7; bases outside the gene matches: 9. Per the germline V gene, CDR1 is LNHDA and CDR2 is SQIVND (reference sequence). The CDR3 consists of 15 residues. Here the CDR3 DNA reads TGTGCCAGTCGGCTAGCGGGAGGGCCACGGAATGAGCAGTTCTTC. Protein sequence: CASRLAGGPRNEQFF.

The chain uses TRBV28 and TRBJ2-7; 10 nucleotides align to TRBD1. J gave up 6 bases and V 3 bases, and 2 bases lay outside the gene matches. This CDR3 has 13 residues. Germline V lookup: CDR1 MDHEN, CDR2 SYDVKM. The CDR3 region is CASSFRDRGEQYF. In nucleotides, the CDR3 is TGTGCCAGCAGTTTTCGGGACAGGGGCGAGCAGTACTTC.

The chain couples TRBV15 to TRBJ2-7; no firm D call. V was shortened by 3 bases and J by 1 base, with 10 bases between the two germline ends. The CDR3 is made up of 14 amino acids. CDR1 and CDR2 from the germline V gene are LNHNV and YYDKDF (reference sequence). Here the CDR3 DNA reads TGTGCCACCAGCAGGGCAGCTTATTCCTACGAGCAGTACTTC. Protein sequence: CATSRAAYSYEQYF.

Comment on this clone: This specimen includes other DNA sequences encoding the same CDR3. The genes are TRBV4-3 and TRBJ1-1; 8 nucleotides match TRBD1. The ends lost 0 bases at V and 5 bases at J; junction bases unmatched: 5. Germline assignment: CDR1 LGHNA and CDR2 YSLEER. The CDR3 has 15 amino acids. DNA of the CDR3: TGCGCCAGCAGCCAAGACCAGGGGGCGGGAACTGAAGCTTTCTTT. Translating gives CASSQDQGAGTEAFF.